These T cell receptor beta chains were read from a single sample in a study of blood T cell repertoires in COVID-19. The protocol was immunoSEQ multiplex PCR, while the TCRdb copy is restricted to in-frame clones and leaves out a portion. Of about 120,000 clones detected, 75% to 85% appear once; the ten largest clones hold about 10%. Sequences were obtained from peripheral blood. The source is a human donor in a cohort sampled during active COVID-19. Both conserved end residues are part of each CDR3. A D gene is named only where the DNA matches it firmly. Size is omitted from some rows. Given values are once, few, many or a class for expanded clones.

d_call: .; cdr3_length: 15; j_call: TRBJ1-2; v_call: TRBV5-4; clone_size: .; cdr3_nt: TGTGCCAGCAGCTTGGGGCGCGACAGGCCCTATGGCTACACCTTC; cdr3_aa: CASSLGRDRPYGYTF
d_call: TRBD2; cdr3_length: 15; j_call: TRBJ2-3; v_call: TRBV7-2; clone_size: .; cdr3_nt: TGTGCCAGCAGCTTCGGGGGGGGTAGCACAGATACGCAGTATTTT; cdr3_aa: CASSFGGGSTDTQYF
d_call: .; cdr3_length: 13; j_call: TRBJ2-7; v_call: TRBV12-3/TRBV12-4; clone_size: .; cdr3_nt: TGTGCCAGCGGTCCGGGACACTCCTACGAGCAGTACTTC; cdr3_aa: CASGPGHSYEQYF
d_call: .; cdr3_length: 14; j_call: TRBJ1-5; v_call: TRBV6-5; clone_size: once; cdr3_nt: TGTGCCAGCAGGTCCCAGGCCCGAAATCAGCCCCAGCATTTT; cdr3_aa: CASRSQARNQPQHF
d_call: .; cdr3_length: 12; j_call: TRBJ2-7; v_call: TRBV28; clone_size: .; cdr3_nt: TGTGCCAGCAGTTTGCAGGGGGGAGAGCAGTACTTC; cdr3_aa: CASSLQGGEQYF
d_call: .; cdr3_length: 18; j_call: TRBJ1-4; v_call: TRBV7-9; clone_size: once; cdr3_nt: TGTGCCAGCAGCGGAGGGTCCGTGGGGATCCAGGGTAATGAAAAACTGTTTTTT; cdr3_aa: CASSGGSVGIQGNEKLFF
d_call: TRBD1; cdr3_length: 14; j_call: TRBJ1-1; v_call: TRBV6-5; clone_size: few; cdr3_nt: TGTGCCAGCAGGTCGACAGGGGTGAACACTGAAGCTTTCTTT; cdr3_aa: CASRSTGVNTEAFF
d_call: .; cdr3_length: 13; j_call: TRBJ2-5; v_call: TRBV11-3; clone_size: once; cdr3_nt: TGTGCCAGCAGTGTAATAGCCCAAGAGACCCAGTACTTC; cdr3_aa: CASSVIAQETQYF
d_call: TRBD1; cdr3_length: 16; j_call: TRBJ2-1; v_call: TRBV7-8; clone_size: .; cdr3_nt: TGTGCCAGCAGCCCGAGACAGGGTCCATCCTACAATGAGCAGTTCTTC; cdr3_aa: CASSPRQGPSYNEQFF
d_call: .; cdr3_length: 16; j_call: TRBJ2-7; v_call: TRBV7-2; clone_size: few; cdr3_nt: TGTGCCAGCAGCTCGAAACCTACAGGGATTTTCAACGAGCAGTACTTC; cdr3_aa: CASSSKPTGIFNEQYF
d_call: .; cdr3_length: 14; j_call: TRBJ2-7; v_call: TRBV30; clone_size: once; cdr3_nt: TGTGCCTGGAGTGTCGGGTCTAGGGGCTACGAGCAGTACTTC; cdr3_aa: CAWSVGSRGYEQYF
d_call: .; cdr3_length: 11; j_call: TRBJ1-2; v_call: TRBV29-1; clone_size: .; cdr3_nt: TGCAGCGTTGGGGAGACCTGGGGCTACACCTTC; cdr3_aa: CSVGETWGYTF
d_call: .; cdr3_length: 17; j_call: TRBJ1-4; v_call: TRBV10-3; clone_size: .; cdr3_nt: TGTGCCATCAGGGGGGCGCCCCGGGACGCAACTAATGAAAAACTGTTTTTT; cdr3_aa: CAIRGAPRDATNEKLFF
d_call: .; cdr3_length: 15; j_call: TRBJ1-4; v_call: TRBV4-3; clone_size: .; cdr3_nt: TGCGCCAGCAGCCAAGGGCAGGCAGGTGGTGAAAAACTGTTTTTT; cdr3_aa: CASSQGQAGGEKLFF
d_call: TRBD1; cdr3_length: 15; j_call: TRBJ2-7; v_call: TRBV24-1; clone_size: .; cdr3_nt: TGTGCCGCCAGTGGCACCGGGACAGGGGGTTACGAGCAGTACTTC; cdr3_aa: CAASGTGTGGYEQYF